This entry concerns a single T cell receptor beta chain. What it recognizes is unknown. V lost 4 bases, J lost 4 bases, and 5 bases stayed unmatched. From germline, CDR1 is SGHDN and CDR2 FVKESK. The CDR3 spans 14 residues. These data are taken from a study of shared clonotypes between healthy human individuals. Clones were read by immunoSEQ multiplex PCR, and TCRdb kept only the in-frame ones, dropping some. The profile covers 2 million to 2.5 million clones, with around 93% appearing a single time and 1.5% to 2% taken by the ten largest. Naive CD8 cells comprised CD45RO-negative, CCR7-positively selected cells, excluding terminally differentiated effector memory CD45RA+ cells. The study, taken as a whole, reports: Specimens sampled were limited to blood, with tissue repertoires likely differing.

Specimen: naive CD8+ T cells from PBMCs. The receptor was derived from a man between 18 and 35 years old in good health. Some clones in this sample may be carry-over from other donors' samples. The rearrangement links TRBV14 to TRBJ2-3; 7 nucleotides line up with TRBD2. CDR3 protein: CASSPRLASDTQYF. The CDR3 region has the DNA TGTGCCAGCAGCCCCCGACTAGCCTCAGATACGCAGTATTTT. The whole variable domain, remainder taken from reference TRBV14 and TRBJ2-3, is EAGVTQFPSHSVIEKGQTVTLRCDPISGHDNLYWYRRVMGKEIKFLLHFVKESKQDESGMPNNRFLAERTGGTYSTLKVQPAELEDSGVYFCASSPRLASDTQYFGPGTRLTVL.